Below are 28 T cell receptor beta chains sequenced from a single sample in a study of long-term antiretroviral therapy in people with HIV. Assay version v3.0 of immunoSEQ was used, and it was run at survey level. The method was immunoSEQ multiplex PCR; TCRdb's version includes in-frame clones alone and lacks a portion of them. This table holds around 20,000 clones, just under 85% found once. The specimen comprised unsorted PBMCs, sampled approximately 4 years after starting antiretroviral therapy. The source is a man between 18 and 35 years old with HIV.

The chain links TRBV18 to TRBJ2-7, with a possible D match to TRBD2 (6 bases). Per the germline V gene, CDR1 is KGHSH and CDR2 is LQKENI. The CDR3 is made up of 16 amino acids. Trimming shortened V by 2 bases and J by 7 bases, and 21 bases separated the two germline ends. The CDR3 bases are TGTGCCAGCTCACCAAGGAGGACCTGGACTATTCATGAGCAGTACTTC. This codes for CASSPRRTWTIHEQYF.

A few counts support this clone. The J gene is TRBJ1-2, the V gene TRBV2; D unresolved. Germline V lookup: CDR1 SNHLY, CDR2 FYNNEI. Trimming shortened V by 8 bases and J by 4 bases, and 11 bases separated the two germline ends. The CDR3 consists of 12 residues. CDR3 region: CASCLEFYGYTF. DNA for the CDR3: TGTGCCAGCTGCCTGGAATTCTATGGCTACACCTTC.

V gene TRBV2 combines with J gene TRBJ1-4; the D is unclear. V lost 4 bases and J lost 3, with 9 bases in between. The CDR3 has 14 amino acids. Germline CDR1 SNHLY, CDR2 FYNNEI. The CDR3, as DNA: TGTGCCAGCAGTGGGGTGGCAGCTAATGAAAAACTGTTTTTT. It translates to CASSGVAANEKLFF.

The chain employs TRBV19 and TRBJ2-1; the D gene is possibly TRBD2 (5 bases). CDR1 and CDR2 from the germline V gene are LNHDA and SQIVND (reference sequence). V was clipped by 5 bases and J by 6 bases, with 11 bases between them. The CDR3 is made up of 13 amino acids. Written as DNA, the CDR3 is TGTGCCAGTAGTGTGGACTTTGCCAATGAGCAGTTCTTC. This translates into CASSVDFANEQFF.

The rearrangement links TRBV4-1 to TRBJ2-5; D is possibly TRBD1 (5 bases). Trimming removed 0 bases at V and 0 bases at J, with 11 bases between. Germline V gene lookup returns CDR1 MGHRA and CDR2 YSYEKL. There are 16 residues in the CDR3. The CDR3 loop reads CASSQEHRTYQETQYF. CDR3 in DNA: TGCGCCAGCAGCCAAGAACACAGGACATACCAAGAGACCCAGTACTTC.

This clone was found once. J is TRBJ1-4 and V is TRBV5-1; D is undetermined. The germline V and J ends were trimmed by 5 bases and 0 bases, with 14 bases remaining between them. CDR1 and CDR2 (germline): SGHRS, YFSETQ. CDR3 length equals 16 residues. CDR3 protein: CASREGSGATNEKLFF. The CDR3 nucleotides read TGCGCCAGCAGGGAGGGCAGTGGGGCAACTAATGAAAAACTGTTTTTT.

In DNA form, the CDR3 reads TGTGCCAGCAGCATTGGACGGGGGGTGGAGACCCAGTACTTC. Residues: CASSIGRGVETQYF. The chain recombines TRBV13 with TRBJ2-5; 7 bases align to TRBD2. CDR1 is PRHDT and CDR2 is FYEKMQ in the germline V gene (reference sequence). V was pared by 5 bases and J by 5 bases, with 8 bases of the junction left unmatched. The CDR3 length is 14 residues.

The chain joins TRBV6-6 to TRBJ2-1, with TRBD2 matching over 10 bases. The CDR3 extends over 14 amino acids. V lost 4 bases and J lost 8; bases outside the gene matches: 5. From germline, CDR1 is MNHNY and CDR2 SVGAGI (reference sequence). The CDR3 reads CASSLAGGRDEQFF. The CDR3 DNA follows: TGTGCCAGCAGTTTAGCGGGGGGCCGGGATGAGCAGTTCTTC.

This clone turned up a few times. The chain is built from TRBV11-2 and TRBJ2-2; D is unresolved. Trimming took off 0 bases at V and 7 bases at J, with 9 bases between the two ends. The CDR3 contains 14 residues. Germline CDR1 is SGHAT and CDR2 is FQNNGV. CDR3 residues: CASSLDRPGGELFF. CDR3 coding DNA: TGTGCCAGCAGCTTAGATCGCCCCGGCGGGGAGCTGTTTTTT.

The chain has TRBV9 and TRBJ1-2; TRBD1 matches 8 bases. V shed 3 bases and J 6 bases; nucleotides not matched to a gene: 7. CDR3 length: 14 residues. The germline V gene encodes CDR1 SGDLS and CDR2 YYNGEE. CDR3 residues: CASSEQQGDDGYTF. The CDR3 region has the DNA TGTGCCAGCAGCGAGCAACAGGGGGACGATGGCTACACCTTC.

V is TRBV25-1 and J is TRBJ1-1, with TRBD1 as a possible D gene (6 bases). This CDR3 contains 16 residues. V was shortened by 6 bases and J by 0 bases, with 17 bases between the two germline ends. Germline lookup yields CDR1 MGHDK and CDR2 SYGVNS. CDR3 nucleotide sequence: TGTGCCAGCAGCCCAAGACGAGGGGGGATGAACACTGAAGCTTTCTTT. Its translation is CASSPRRGGMNTEAFF.

The chain links TRBV5-4 to TRBJ2-7; 12 nucleotides agree with TRBD1. Trimming took 4 bases from V and 5 from J; bases not matched to a gene: 10. The germline V gene encodes CDR1 SGHNT and CDR2 YYREEE (reference sequence). The CDR3 runs 16 residues. The CDR3 DNA reads as TGTGCCAGCAGCGACCGGGGACAGGGGGCGATCGACGAGCAGTACTTC. Its translation is CASSDRGQGAIDEQYF.

This clone was counted a single time. The J gene is TRBJ2-1, the V gene TRBV28; the D call may be TRBD1 or TRBD2 (5 bases each). The CDR3 is made up of 16 amino acids. The germline gives CDR1 MDHEN, CDR2 SYDVKM. V was clipped by 7 bases and J by 6 bases, with 22 bases between them. Here the CDR3 reads CASNRPGRGISNEQFF. In DNA form, the CDR3 reads TGTGCCAGCAACCGCCCGGGGCGTGGGATATCCAATGAGCAGTTCTTC.

The CDR3 is CASKDGGPSDTQYF. Here the CDR3 DNA reads TGTGCCAGTAAGGACGGGGGGCCCTCGGATACGCAGTATTTT. The rearrangement uses TRBV19 and TRBJ2-3; D perhaps matches TRBD2 (7 bases). V lost 7 bases and J 6 bases, leaving 17 bases between the germline ends. The CDR3 runs 14 residues. Germline loops: CDR1 LNHDA, CDR2 SQIVND (reference sequence).

This clone occurred once. The V and J genes are TRBV5-6 and TRBJ1-3; TRBD1 is a possible D gene (6 bases). In germline, CDR1 is SGHDT, CDR2 YYEEEE. V was trimmed by 3 bases and J by 1 base, leaving 11 bases between them. The CDR3 loop spans 15 amino acids. DNA of the CDR3: TGTGCCAGCAGCTGGGGGCTGGGATCTGGAAACACCATATATTTT. This gives the protein CASSWGLGSGNTIYF.

Here the CDR3 reads CASSYGVNEQFF. In nucleotides, the CDR3 is TGTGCCAGCAGTTATGGAGTTAATGAGCAGTTCTTC. This chain connects TRBV6-5 to TRBJ2-1; D is unclear. CDR3 length: 12 residues. Germline V gene data show CDR1 as MNHEY and CDR2 as SVGAGI. V gave up 3 bases and J gave up 7 bases, with 7 bases separating them.

This clone showed up just a few times. The rearrangement uses TRBV27 and TRBJ2-7, with 9 positions matching TRBD1. Germline CDR1 is MNHEY and CDR2 is SMNVEV (reference sequence). The CDR3 loop spans 14 amino acids. V shed 5 bases, J shed 3 bases, and the junction held 5 bases outside the gene matches. The CDR3 nucleotides read TGTGCCAGCAGTCACGGACAGGGGTACTACGAGCAGTACTTC. Residues: CASSHGQGYYEQYF.

J is TRBJ1-1 and V is TRBV6-5; a possible D gene is TRBD1 (5 bases). This CDR3 region has 14 residues. The germline gives CDR1 MNHEY, CDR2 SVGAGI. The V end was cut by 6 bases, the J end by 2 bases, with 13 bases between. The chain's CDR3 is CASRMGDENTEAFF. The CDR3 region has the DNA TGTGCCAGCAGGATGGGGGACGAAAACACTGAAGCTTTCTTT.

The chain has TRBV2 and TRBJ2-2; a weak D match, TRBD2 (5 bases). Per germline, CDR1 SNHLY and CDR2 FYNNEI. The CDR3 is 14 residues long. Trimming pared 7 bases from V and 11 bases from J, leaving 20 bases between. CDR3 in amino acids: CASTHYEVRGELFF. The CDR3 coding sequence is TGTGCCAGCACCCACTACGAGGTACGGGGAGAGCTGTTTTTT.

This chain links TRBV10-3 with TRBJ1-6; D ambiguous. The CDR3 extends over 14 amino acids. The germline gives CDR1 ENHRY, CDR2 SYGVKD. Trimming pared 2 bases from V and 8 bases from J, leaving 10 bases between. The CDR3 nucleotides read TGTGCCATCAGTGAGAGCTACTCGGATTCACCCCTCCACTTT. Protein product: CAISESYSDSPLHF.

The chain employs TRBV29-1 and TRBJ2-3; the match to TRBD2 covers 13 bases. Germline assignment: CDR1 SQVTM and CDR2 ANQGSEA. The CDR3 contains 15 residues. J was trimmed by 2 bases and V by 7 bases; bases with no gene match: 6. The CDR3 nucleotides are TGCAGCGAGAAGGGACTAGCGGGGCCCACAGATACGCAGTATTTT. As protein: CSEKGLAGPTDTQYF.

The chain uses TRBV27 and TRBJ2-7, with a tentative D call TRBD1 (5 bases). Trimming stripped 5 bases from V and 2 bases from J, with 13 bases between. CDR3 length equals 14 residues. Germline assignment: CDR1 MNHEY and CDR2 SMNVEV (reference sequence). The CDR3 protein is CASSSPGNPYEQYF. The CDR3 DNA follows: TGTGCCAGCAGTAGTCCAGGGAACCCCTACGAGCAGTACTTC.

This rearrangement joins TRBV6-1 to TRBJ1-1; D is uncertain. Germline V gene data show CDR1 as MNHNS and CDR2 as SASEGT. CDR3 length: 15 amino acids. Trimming pared 2 bases from V and 11 bases from J, leaving 21 bases between. Here the CDR3 reads CASSEWGPSYRSAFF. Here the CDR3 DNA reads TGTGCCAGCAGTGAATGGGGTCCATCCTATCGATCGGCTTTCTTT.

In its sample, this clone is medium-sized. The chain links TRBV29-1 to TRBJ2-7, with D tentatively TRBD1 (6 bases). In germline, CDR1 is SQVTM, CDR2 ANQGSEA. The CDR3 length is 13 residues. V lost 1 base, J lost 1 base, and 8 bases lay in between. The CDR3 protein is CSVEGGQSYEQYF. CDR3 in DNA: TGCAGCGTTGAAGGTGGACAGTCCTACGAGCAGTACTTC.

The rearrangement links TRBV27 to TRBJ2-2; D tentatively reads TRBD1 or TRBD2 (5 bases each). Germline V lookup: CDR1 MNHEY, CDR2 SMNVEV (reference sequence). The V end lost 2 bases, the J end lost 6 bases, and 10 bases lay between the germline ends. The CDR3 totals 14 residues. The CDR3 bases are TGTGCCAGCAGTTTAGGGACCAGTCCCGGGGAGCTGTTTTTT. Translating it yields CASSLGTSPGELFF.

The chain carries TRBV2 and TRBJ1-6; 9 positions agree with TRBD1. CDR3 size: 15 residues. Trimming removed 3 bases from V and 10 bases from J; junction bases left unmatched: 7. Germline V lookup: CDR1 SNHLY, CDR2 FYNNEI. CDR3 residues: CASSDNGQGLSPLHF. CDR3 nucleotide sequence: TGTGCCAGCAGTGATAACGGACAGGGGCTCTCACCCCTCCACTTT.

The chain joins TRBV2 to TRBJ2-6, with a tentative D call TRBD1 (6 bases). The V gene's germline CDR1 is SNHLY and CDR2 FYNNEI. The CDR3 totals 15 residues. Trimming cost V 7 bases and J 0 bases, with 10 bases left between them. The CDR3, as DNA: TGTGCCAGCAACTTAGGGGGCTCTGGGGCCAACGTCCTGACTTTC. It codes for CASNLGGSGANVLTF.

The gene calls are TRBV5-5 and TRBJ1-2; D uncertain. The CDR3 runs 15 residues. Germline V gene data show CDR1 as SGHKS and CDR2 as YYEKEE (reference sequence). The V end was cut by 6 bases, the J end by 4 bases, with 19 bases between. In DNA form, the CDR3 reads TGTGCCAGCAACCCGACCCTCCAAACCTTCTATGGCTACACCTTC. The encoded protein is CASNPTLQTFYGYTF.